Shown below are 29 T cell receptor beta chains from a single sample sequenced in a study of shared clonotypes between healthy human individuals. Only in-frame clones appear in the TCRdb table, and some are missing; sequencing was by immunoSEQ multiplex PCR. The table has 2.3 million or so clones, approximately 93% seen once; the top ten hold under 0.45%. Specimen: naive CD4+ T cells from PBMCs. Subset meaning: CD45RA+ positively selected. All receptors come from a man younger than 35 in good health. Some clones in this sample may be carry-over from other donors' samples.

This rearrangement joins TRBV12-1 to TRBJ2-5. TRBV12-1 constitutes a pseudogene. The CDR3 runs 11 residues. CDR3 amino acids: CASSFVETQYF. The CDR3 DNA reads TGTGCCAGCAGCTTTGTGGAGACCCAGTACTTC.

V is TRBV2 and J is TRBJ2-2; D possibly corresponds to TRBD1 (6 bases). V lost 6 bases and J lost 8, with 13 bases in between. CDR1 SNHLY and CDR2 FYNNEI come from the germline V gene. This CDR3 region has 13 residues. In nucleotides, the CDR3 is TGTGCCAGCAGGTCGCAGGGGCAGGGGGAGCTGTTTTTT. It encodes CASRSQGQGELFF.

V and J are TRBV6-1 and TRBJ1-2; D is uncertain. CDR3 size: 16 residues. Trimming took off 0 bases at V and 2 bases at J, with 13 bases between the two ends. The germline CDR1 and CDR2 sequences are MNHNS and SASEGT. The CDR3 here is CASSEARLTMNYGYTF. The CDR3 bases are TGTGCCAGCAGTGAAGCGCGACTGACAATGAACTATGGCTACACCTTC.

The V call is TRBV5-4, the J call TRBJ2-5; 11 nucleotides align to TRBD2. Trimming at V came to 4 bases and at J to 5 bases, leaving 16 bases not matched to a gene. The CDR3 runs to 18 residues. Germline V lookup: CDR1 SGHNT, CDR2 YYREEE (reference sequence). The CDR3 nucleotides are TGTGCCAGCAGCACCGGGGCACTAGCGGGAGAGGGGGGTGAGACCCAGTACTTC. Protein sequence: CASSTGALAGEGGETQYF.

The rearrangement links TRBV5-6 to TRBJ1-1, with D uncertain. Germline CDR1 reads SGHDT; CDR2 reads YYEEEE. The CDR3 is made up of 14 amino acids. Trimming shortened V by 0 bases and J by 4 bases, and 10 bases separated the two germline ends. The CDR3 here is CASSLGQTFTEAFF. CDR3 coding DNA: TGTGCCAGCAGCTTGGGCCAGACTTTCACTGAAGCTTTCTTT.

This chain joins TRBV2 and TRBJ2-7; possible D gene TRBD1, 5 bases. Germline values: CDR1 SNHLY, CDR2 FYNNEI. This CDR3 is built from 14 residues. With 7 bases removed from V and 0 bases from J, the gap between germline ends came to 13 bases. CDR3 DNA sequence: TGTGCCAGCATGCAGACAGCCGTCTCCTACGAGCAGTACTTC. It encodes CASMQTAVSYEQYF.

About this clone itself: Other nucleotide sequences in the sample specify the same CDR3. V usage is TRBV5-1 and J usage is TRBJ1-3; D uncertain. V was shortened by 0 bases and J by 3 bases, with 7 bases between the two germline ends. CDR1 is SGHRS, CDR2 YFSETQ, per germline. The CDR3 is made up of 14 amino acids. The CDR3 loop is CASSLGQSGNTIYF. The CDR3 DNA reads TGCGCCAGCAGCTTGGGGCAGAGTGGAAACACCATATATTTT.

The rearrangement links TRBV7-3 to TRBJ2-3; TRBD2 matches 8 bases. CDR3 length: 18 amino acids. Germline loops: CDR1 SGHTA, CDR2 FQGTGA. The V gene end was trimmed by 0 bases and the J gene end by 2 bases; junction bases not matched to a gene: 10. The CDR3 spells CASSLTSGLGPLTDTQYF. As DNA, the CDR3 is TGTGCCAGCAGCTTAACGTCGGGACTAGGACCTCTCACAGATACGCAGTATTTT. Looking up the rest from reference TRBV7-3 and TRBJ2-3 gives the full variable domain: GAGVSQTPSNKVTEKGKYVELRCDPISGHTALYWYRQSLGQGPEFLIYFQGTGAADDSGLPNDRFFAVRPEGSVSTLKIQRTERGDSAVYLCASSLTSGLGPLTDTQYFGPGTRLTVL.

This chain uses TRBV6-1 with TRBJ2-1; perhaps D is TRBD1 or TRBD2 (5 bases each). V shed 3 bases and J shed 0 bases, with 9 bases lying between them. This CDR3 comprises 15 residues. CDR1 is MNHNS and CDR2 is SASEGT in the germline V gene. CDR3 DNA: TGTGCCAGCAGTGAGGGGCGGGCCTCCTACAATGAGCAGTTCTTC. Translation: CASSEGRASYNEQFF.

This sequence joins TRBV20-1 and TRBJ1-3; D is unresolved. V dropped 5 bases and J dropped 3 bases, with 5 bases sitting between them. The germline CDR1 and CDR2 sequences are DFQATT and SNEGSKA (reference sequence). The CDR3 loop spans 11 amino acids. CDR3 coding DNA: TGCAGTGCTCCGTTTGGAAACACCATATATTTT. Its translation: CSAPFGNTIYF.

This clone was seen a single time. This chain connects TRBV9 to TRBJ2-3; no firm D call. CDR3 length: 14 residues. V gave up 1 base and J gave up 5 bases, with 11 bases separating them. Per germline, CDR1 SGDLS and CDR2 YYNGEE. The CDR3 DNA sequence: TGTGCCAGCAGCGTAATTGGTGTGGTAGATACGCAGTATTTT. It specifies CASSVIGVVDTQYF.

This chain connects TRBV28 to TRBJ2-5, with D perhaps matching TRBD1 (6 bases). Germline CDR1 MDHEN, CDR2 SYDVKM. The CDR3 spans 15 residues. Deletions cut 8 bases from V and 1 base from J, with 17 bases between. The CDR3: CASGSGQTIQETQYF. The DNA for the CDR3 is TGTGCCAGCGGATCCGGACAGACCATCCAAGAGACCCAGTACTTC.

The CDR3 nucleotides are TGTGCCAGCAGTTATGTCCGCTCGAACACTGAAGCTTTCTTT. This translates into CASSYVRSNTEAFF. The gene calls are TRBV27 and TRBJ1-1; no firm D call. V was cut by 4 bases and J by 1 base, with 10 bases left in between. Germline lookup yields CDR1 MNHEY and CDR2 SMNVEV (reference sequence). CDR3 size: 14 residues.

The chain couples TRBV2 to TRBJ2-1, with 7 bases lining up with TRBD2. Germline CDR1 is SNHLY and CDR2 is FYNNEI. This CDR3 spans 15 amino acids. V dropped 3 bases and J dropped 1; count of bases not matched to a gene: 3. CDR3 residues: CASSDLGGSYNEQFF. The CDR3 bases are TGTGCCAGCAGTGATTTGGGGGGGTCCTACAATGAGCAGTTCTTC. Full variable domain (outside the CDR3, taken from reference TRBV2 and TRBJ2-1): EPEVTQTPSHQVTQMGQEVILRCVPISNHLYFYWYRQILGQKVEFLVSFYNNEISEKSEIFDDQFSVERPDGSNFTLKIRSTKLEDSAMYFCASSDLGGSYNEQFFGPGTRLTVL.

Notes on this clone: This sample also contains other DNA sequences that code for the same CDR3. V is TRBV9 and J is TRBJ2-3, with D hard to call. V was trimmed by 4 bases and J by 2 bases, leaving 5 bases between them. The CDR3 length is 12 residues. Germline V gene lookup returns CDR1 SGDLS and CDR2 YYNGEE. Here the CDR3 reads CASSLSTDTQYF. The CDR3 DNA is TGTGCCAGCAGCCTCTCCACAGATACGCAGTATTTT.

This CDR3 is CASSFPGYTQYF. The CDR3 nucleotides read TGTGCCAGCAGCTTCCCTGGGTATACGCAGTATTTT. The chain carries TRBV5-6 and TRBJ2-3; D ambiguous. The V gene lost 2 bases and the J gene lost 7 bases, with 8 bases spanning the gap. CDR3 length: 12 amino acids. From germline, CDR1 is SGHDT and CDR2 YYEEEE.

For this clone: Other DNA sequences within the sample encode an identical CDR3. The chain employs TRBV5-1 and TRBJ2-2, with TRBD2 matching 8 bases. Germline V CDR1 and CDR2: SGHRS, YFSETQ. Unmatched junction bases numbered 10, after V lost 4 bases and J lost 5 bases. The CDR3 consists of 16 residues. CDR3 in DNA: TGCGCCAGCAGCCTAGCTGCGGGGGGCGATACCGGGGAGCTGTTTTTT. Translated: CASSLAAGGDTGELFF.

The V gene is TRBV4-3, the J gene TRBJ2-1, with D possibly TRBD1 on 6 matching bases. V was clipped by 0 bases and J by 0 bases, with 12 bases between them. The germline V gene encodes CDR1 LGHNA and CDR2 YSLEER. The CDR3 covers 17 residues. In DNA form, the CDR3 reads TGCGCCAGCAGCCAAGATCGGACAGCCTACTCCTACAATGAGCAGTTCTTC. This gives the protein CASSQDRTAYSYNEQFF.

Written as DNA, the CDR3 is TGTGCCAGCAGCAAAACCCCTGTCGTGCAGGCGGCCCACGAGCAGTACTTC. Protein sequence: CASSKTPVVQAAHEQYF. V gene TRBV7-2 combines with J gene TRBJ2-7, with no clear D. The germline V gene has CDR1 SGHTA and CDR2 FQGNSA. V gave up 5 bases and J gave up 5 bases, with 25 bases separating them. This CDR3 is built from 17 residues.

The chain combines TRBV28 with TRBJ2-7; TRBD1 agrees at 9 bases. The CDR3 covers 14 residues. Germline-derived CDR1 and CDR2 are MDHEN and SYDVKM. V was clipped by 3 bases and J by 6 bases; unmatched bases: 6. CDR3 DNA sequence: TGTGCCAGCAGTTTCAGGACAGGGGCCCTCGAGCAGTACTTC. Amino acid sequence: CASSFRTGALEQYF.

CDR3 amino acids: CASSEQGQGTEAFF. As DNA, the CDR3 is TGTGCCAGCAGTGAACAGGGGCAGGGCACTGAAGCTTTCTTT. The rearrangement joins TRBV2 to TRBJ1-1; D is possibly TRBD1 (6 bases). CDR1 SNHLY and CDR2 FYNNEI come from the germline V gene. Deletions cut 2 bases from V and 4 bases from J, with 11 bases between. This CDR3 contains 14 residues.

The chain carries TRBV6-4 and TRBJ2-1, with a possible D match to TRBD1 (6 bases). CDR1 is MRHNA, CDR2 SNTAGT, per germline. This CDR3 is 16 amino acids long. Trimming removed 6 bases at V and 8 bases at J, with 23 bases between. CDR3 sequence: CASRGWRRGASHEQFF. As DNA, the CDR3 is TGTGCCAGCAGGGGATGGCGCAGGGGAGCCAGTCATGAGCAGTTCTTC.

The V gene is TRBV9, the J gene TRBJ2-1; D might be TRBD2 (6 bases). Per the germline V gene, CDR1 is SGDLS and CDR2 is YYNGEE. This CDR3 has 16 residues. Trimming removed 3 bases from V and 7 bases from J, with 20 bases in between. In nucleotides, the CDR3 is TGTGCCAGCAGCGGACATCCGGGACTTCGGGGGAATGAGCAGTTCTTC. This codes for CASSGHPGLRGNEQFF.

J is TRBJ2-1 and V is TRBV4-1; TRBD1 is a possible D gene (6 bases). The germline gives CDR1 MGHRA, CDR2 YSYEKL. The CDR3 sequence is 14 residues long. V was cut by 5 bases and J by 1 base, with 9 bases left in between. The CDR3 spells CASSTGTSYNEQFF. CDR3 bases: TGCGCCAGCAGCACCGGGACATCCTACAATGAGCAGTTCTTC.

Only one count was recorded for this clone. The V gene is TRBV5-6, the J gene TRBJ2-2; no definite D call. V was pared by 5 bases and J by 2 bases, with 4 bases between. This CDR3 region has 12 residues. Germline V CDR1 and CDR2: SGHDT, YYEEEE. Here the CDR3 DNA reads TGTGCCAGCAGGAAAAACACCGGGGAGCTGTTTTTT. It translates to CASRKNTGELFF.

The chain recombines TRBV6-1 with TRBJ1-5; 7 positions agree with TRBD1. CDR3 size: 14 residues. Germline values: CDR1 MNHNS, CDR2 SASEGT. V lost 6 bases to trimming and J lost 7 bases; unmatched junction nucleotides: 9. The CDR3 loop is CASREGTGEQPQHF. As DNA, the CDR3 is TGTGCCAGCAGGGAGGGAACAGGGGAACAGCCCCAGCATTTT.

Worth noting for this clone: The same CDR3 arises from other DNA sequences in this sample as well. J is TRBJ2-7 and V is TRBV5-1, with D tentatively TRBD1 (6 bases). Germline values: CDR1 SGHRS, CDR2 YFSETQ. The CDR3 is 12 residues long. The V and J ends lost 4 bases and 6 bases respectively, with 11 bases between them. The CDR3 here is CASSLGAGEQYF. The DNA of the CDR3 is TGCGCCAGCAGCCTGGGGGCCGGCGAGCAGTACTTC.

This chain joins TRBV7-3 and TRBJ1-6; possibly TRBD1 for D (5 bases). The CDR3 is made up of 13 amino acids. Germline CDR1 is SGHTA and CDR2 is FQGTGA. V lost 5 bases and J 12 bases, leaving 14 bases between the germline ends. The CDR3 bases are TGTGCCAGCAGCGGAGGTCGGGACGGACCCCTCCACTTT. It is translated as CASSGGRDGPLHF.

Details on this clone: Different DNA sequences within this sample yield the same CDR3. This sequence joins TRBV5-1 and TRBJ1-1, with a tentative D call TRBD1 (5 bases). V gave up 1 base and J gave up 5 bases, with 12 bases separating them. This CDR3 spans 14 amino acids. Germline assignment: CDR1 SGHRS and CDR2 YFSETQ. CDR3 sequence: CASSLQGGGTEAFF. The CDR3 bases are TGCGCCAGCAGCTTGCAGGGAGGAGGAACTGAAGCTTTCTTT.